This T cell receptor beta chain was observed in a study of metastatic and nonmetastatic thyroid tumors. Overall study: Across peripheral blood and tumor or nodule tissue samples taken from malignant and benign thyroid patients, the repertoires were compared with one another. Points from the study as a whole: Malignant thyroid tumors reportedly exceeded benign nodules significantly in TCR beta diversity, with the difference appearing in blood and tumor.

Using MiXCR, TCRdb reanalyzed the PCR reads. The sample includes some 15,000 clones, 3.6% of them seen just once. All patients were untreated before thyroid surgery. This clone was counted only a few times. Its specificity is not known. CDR1 is KGHDR, CDR2 SFDVKD, per germline. Trimming left V 12 bases short and J 2 bases short, with 13 bases between. CDR3 length: 13 amino acids. The sequenced sample consisted of tumor tissue. The chain has TRBV24-1 and TRBJ1-5, with D hard to call. The TCR sequence derives from a female donor with papillary thyroid cancer or a benign thyroid nodule (not recorded which). Some clones in this sample may be carry-over from other donors' samples. CDR3 amino acids: CASQSGGNQPQHF. The CDR3 DNA reads TGTGCCTCCCAGTCGGGTGGCAATCAGCCCCAGCATTTT.